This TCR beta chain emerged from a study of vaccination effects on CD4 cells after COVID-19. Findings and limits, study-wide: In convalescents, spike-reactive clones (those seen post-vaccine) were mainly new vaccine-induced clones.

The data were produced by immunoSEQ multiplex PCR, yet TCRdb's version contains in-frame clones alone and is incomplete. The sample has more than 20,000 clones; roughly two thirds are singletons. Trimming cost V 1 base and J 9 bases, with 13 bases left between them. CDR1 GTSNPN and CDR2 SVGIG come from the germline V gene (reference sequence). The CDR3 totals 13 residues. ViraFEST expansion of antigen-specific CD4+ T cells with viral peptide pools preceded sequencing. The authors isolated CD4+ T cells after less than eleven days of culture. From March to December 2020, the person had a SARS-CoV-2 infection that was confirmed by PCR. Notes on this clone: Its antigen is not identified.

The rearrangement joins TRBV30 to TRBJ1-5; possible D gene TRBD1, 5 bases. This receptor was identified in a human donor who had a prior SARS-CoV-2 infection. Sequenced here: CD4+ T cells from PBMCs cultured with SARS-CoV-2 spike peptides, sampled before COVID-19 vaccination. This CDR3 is CAWSGRGVWPQHF. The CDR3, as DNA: TGTGCCTGGAGTGGACGGGGGGTGTGGCCCCAGCATTTT.